A single sample is the source of the 18 T cell receptor beta chains below, sequenced in a study of blood T cell repertoires in COVID-19. Here immunoSEQ multiplex PCR was the method, and the copy in TCRdb shows in-frame clones only, minus some. The profile covers about 380,000 clones, with less than 85% appearing a single time and roughly 3.4% taken by the ten largest. Sequencing used peripheral blood. Receptors originate from a woman aged 18-29 years with acute or convalescent COVID-19.

The rearrangement links TRBV5-5 to TRBJ1-2, with a possible D match to TRBD1 (6 bases). The germline V gene has CDR1 SGHKS and CDR2 YYEKEE (reference sequence). This CDR3 is built from 15 residues. V was shortened by 0 bases and J by 5 bases, with 14 bases between the two germline ends. The CDR3 DNA reads as TGTGCCAGCAGCTTGGGGCGGGGGGCGCAATATGGCTACACCTTC. This encodes CASSLGRGAQYGYTF.

The chain has TRBV19 and TRBJ1-1; D gene uncertain. Between the trimmed V and J ends, which lost 5 bases and 0 bases, there was a span of 13 bases. The CDR3 extends over 15 amino acids. Germline lookup yields CDR1 LNHDA and CDR2 SQIVND (reference sequence). CDR3 sequence: CASSLQYQVNTEAFF. In nucleotides, the CDR3 is TGTGCCAGTAGTCTCCAATATCAGGTGAACACTGAAGCTTTCTTT. Combining the CDR3 with reference TRBV19 and TRBJ1-1 gives the whole variable domain DGGITQSPKYLFRKEGQNVTLSCEQNLNHDAMYWYRQDPGQGLRLIYYSQIVNDFQKGDIAEGYSVSREKKESFPLTVTSAQKNPTAFYLCASSLQYQVNTEAFFGQGTRLTVV.

The chain couples TRBV19 to TRBJ2-1, with 11 bases fitting TRBD2. V lost 4 bases and J lost 3; bases outside the gene matches: 2. CDR3 length: 15 amino acids. The V gene's germline CDR1 is LNHDA and CDR2 SQIVND (reference sequence). The CDR3 coding sequence is TGTGCCAGTAGTACGACTAGCGGGGACTACAATGAGCAGTTCTTC. Its protein product is CASSTTSGDYNEQFF.

The V and J genes are TRBV27 and TRBJ2-1; 7 bases are shared with TRBD2. Losses at the gene ends were 8 bases for V and 4 bases for J; bases not matched to a gene: 5. In germline, CDR1 is MNHEY, CDR2 SMNVEV (reference sequence). The CDR3 sequence is 13 residues long. The CDR3 bases are TGTGCCAGCCAGCGGGAACAGTACAATGAGCAGTTCTTC. Translated: CASQREQYNEQFF.

This chain uses TRBV30 with TRBJ1-1; TRBD1 aligns across 9 bases. There are 14 residues in the CDR3. V dropped 4 bases and J dropped 6; count of bases not matched to a gene: 9. The germline gives CDR1 GTSNPN, CDR2 SVGIG (reference sequence). CDR3 DNA: TGTGCCTGGATCTGGGACAGGGTGAGCGCTGAAGCTTTCTTT. Residues: CAWIWDRVSAEAFF.

The chain recombines TRBV29-1 with TRBJ1-1, with a possible D match to TRBD1 (5 bases). V gave up 7 bases and J gave up 5 bases, with 23 bases separating them. Germline loops: CDR1 SQVTM, CDR2 ANQGSEA. The CDR3 contains 15 residues. CDR3 amino acids: CSAPRQSGGVTEAFF. The CDR3 DNA follows: TGCAGCGCCCCTCGCCAGTCCGGGGGGGTTACTGAAGCTTTCTTT.

Here the CDR3 reads CASRPGTSDYGYTF. In DNA, the CDR3 is TGTGCCAGCAGGCCGGGGACATCCGATTATGGCTACACCTTC. V usage is TRBV5-5 and J usage is TRBJ1-2, with D possibly matching TRBD1 (6 bases). The CDR3 has 14 amino acids. Looked up from germline, CDR1 is SGHKS and CDR2 is YYEKEE (reference sequence). Trimming pared 5 bases from V and 5 bases from J, leaving 16 bases between.

The chain employs TRBV28 and TRBJ1-6; 7 bases are a match to TRBD1. Trimming at V came to 3 bases and at J to 9 bases, leaving 8 bases not matched to a gene. Germline V gives CDR1 MDHEN, CDR2 SYDVKM. The CDR3 loop spans 15 amino acids. CDR3 bases: TGTGCCAGCAGTTTCGGGCAGGGGGTATCTTCACCCCTCCACTTT. Translated, it gives CASSFGQGVSSPLHF.

The sample holds one count of this clone. J is TRBJ1-2 and V is TRBV2, with a tentative D call TRBD1 (5 bases). Per germline, CDR1 SNHLY and CDR2 FYNNEI. V was shortened by 4 bases and J by 3 bases, with 12 bases between the two germline ends. The CDR3 is 14 amino acids. CDR3 residues: CASSASPTDYGYTF. Here the CDR3 DNA reads TGTGCCAGCAGTGCCTCCCCGACAGACTATGGCTACACCTTC.

This clone showed up just once. The CDR3 region has the DNA TGTGCCAGCAGTTTAGGGCCGGGAGCACCCCTCCACTTT. It is translated as CASSLGPGAPLHF. This chain links TRBV12-3 or TRBV12-4 with TRBJ1-6; D is uncertain. The CDR3 sequence is 13 residues long. Trimming took 1 base from V and 11 from J, leaving 9 bases between them.

This clone was counted a few times. This chain joins TRBV28 and TRBJ1-1; 9 bases fit TRBD1. CDR1 and CDR2 (germline): MDHEN, SYDVKM. This CDR3 region has 16 residues. The trim removed 0 bases at V and 4 bases at J, leaving 6 bases unmatched. In DNA form, the CDR3 reads TGTGCCAGCAGTTTATGGGGGGACAGGGATGGCACTGAAGCTTTCTTT. Residues: CASSLWGDRDGTEAFF.

The gene calls are TRBV19 and TRBJ2-6, with D possibly matching TRBD1 (6 bases). Germline CDR1 is LNHDA and CDR2 is SQIVND (reference sequence). V gave up 5 bases and J gave up 2 bases, with 13 bases separating them. The CDR3 extends over 16 amino acids. The CDR3 DNA reads as TGTGCCAGTAGTTCACAGGGTGGAGCTGGGGCCAACGTCCTGACTTTC. Protein sequence: CASSSQGGAGANVLTF.

The chain carries TRBV28 and TRBJ2-3, with TRBD1 matching 9 bases. The CDR3 totals 15 residues. V lost 5 bases, J lost 3 bases, and 6 bases stayed unmatched. The V gene's germline CDR1 is MDHEN and CDR2 SYDVKM. The CDR3 DNA reads as TGTGCCAGCAGTCGGTGGGACAGGGAGACAGATACGCAGTATTTT. Translating it yields CASSRWDRETDTQYF. The variable domain in full, with the rest retrieved from reference TRBV28 and TRBJ2-3, is DVKVTQSSRYLVKRTGEKVFLECVQDMDHENMFWYRQDPGLGLRLIYFSYDVKMKEKGDIPEGYSVSREKKERFSLILESASTNQTSMYLCASSRWDRETDTQYFGPGTRLTVL.

The V call is TRBV6-6, the J call TRBJ1-6, with TRBD1 identical over 10 bases. J lost 7 bases, V lost 8 bases, and 2 bases had no gene match. The V gene's germline CDR1 is MNHNY and CDR2 SVGAGI (reference sequence). The CDR3 runs 13 residues. CDR3 nucleotides: TGTGCCAGCGGGGACAGGGGAAATTCACCCCTCCACTTT. Amino acid sequence: CASGDRGNSPLHF.

The V call is TRBV19, the J call TRBJ1-1; TRBD1 might be the D (6 bases). There are 12 residues in the CDR3. CDR1 and CDR2 (germline): LNHDA, SQIVND (reference sequence). V gave up 8 bases and J gave up 6 bases, with 13 bases separating them. In nucleotides, the CDR3 is TGTGCCAGTCTCAGGGGTTCAGCTGAAGCTTTCTTT. Translated: CASLRGSAEAFF.

The gene calls are TRBV7-8 and TRBJ1-5, with a weak D call TRBD1 (5 bases). Germline V gene data show CDR1 as SGHVS and CDR2 as FQNEAQ. The CDR3 is 17 residues long. The V end was cut by 2 bases, the J end by 2 bases, with 16 bases between. The CDR3 sequence: CASSLMNVGVGNQPQHF. The CDR3 DNA reads as TGTGCCAGCAGCTTAATGAATGTAGGGGTTGGCAATCAGCCCCAGCATTTT. Looking up the rest from reference TRBV7-8 and TRBJ1-5 gives the full variable domain: GAGVSQSPRYKVAKRGQDVALRCDPISGHVSLFWYQQALGQGPEFLTYFQNEAQLDKSGLPSDRFFAERPEGSVSTLKIQRTQQEDSAVYLCASSLMNVGVGNQPQHFGDGTRLSIL.

In the case of this clone: An end of the junction does not agree with germline; a read error may underlie this. The gene calls are TRBV5-3 and TRBJ2-1, with 7 bases aligning to TRBD2. TRBV5-3 belongs to the ORF category, with a function that is uncertain. The CDR3 consists of 13 residues. CDR3 protein: CARSLSASGRFVF. DNA of the CDR3: TGTGCCAGAAGCTTATCCGCTAGCGGTCGATTTGTCTTC.

The rearrangement uses TRBV20-1 and TRBJ2-1, with TRBD2 matching 8 bases. CDR3 length: 11 amino acids. The germline V gene encodes CDR1 DFQATT and CDR2 SNEGSKA (reference sequence). V lost 7 bases and J lost 10; bases outside the gene matches: 6. CDR3 protein: CSGALAEEQFF. For the CDR3, the DNA is TGCAGTGGCGCACTAGCGGAAGAGCAGTTCTTC.